This T cell receptor (beta chain) was identified during a study of shared clonotypes between healthy human individuals. Naive CD8 cells lacked CD45RO and underwent positive selection for CCR7, leaving out terminally differentiated effector memory CD45RA+ cells. J gave up 7 bases and V 3 bases, and 5 bases lay outside the gene matches. The CDR3 loop spans 14 amino acids. Germline V gene sequence: CDR1 SGDLS, CDR2 YYNGEE. Assay: immunoSEQ multiplex PCR; the TCRdb copy retains only in-frame clones and omits some. The sample has around 2.1 million clones, under 95% seen once; the top ten hold around 1.7%. This clone came up once.

The V call is TRBV9, the J call TRBJ2-1, with 9 bases aligning to TRBD1. The origin of this receptor is a man between 18 and 29 years old in good health. Some clones in this sample may be carry-over from other donors' samples. Sequences were obtained from naive CD8+ T cells from PBMCs. The CDR3 is CASSENRGRNEQFF. CDR3 sequence (DNA): TGTGCCAGCAGCGAGAACAGGGGGCGGAATGAGCAGTTCTTC.